Listed below are T cell receptor beta chains from one sample, sequenced in a study of blood T cell repertoires in COVID-19. Here immunoSEQ multiplex PCR was the method, and the copy in TCRdb shows in-frame clones only, minus some. The table shows some 150,000 clones, with about 80% occurring only once. The sequencing input was peripheral blood. These receptors were collected from a human donor in a cohort sampled during active COVID-19. Both conserved end residues are part of each CDR3. Each record gives: D gene, V gene, clone size, J gene, CDR3 protein, CDR3 DNA. The D gene is left open where the match is weak. Expanded clones are given a class, and other clones once, few, many or no size at all.

D gene: TRBD1; V gene: TRBV2; clone size: few; J gene: TRBJ2-7; CDR3 protein: CASSSRGHRAYEQYF; CDR3 DNA: TGTGCCAGCTCATCCAGGGGGCATAGGGCCTACGAGCAGTACTTC
D gene: TRBD1; V gene: TRBV5-1; clone size: few; J gene: TRBJ2-1; CDR3 protein: CASSSRTGWNNEQFF; CDR3 DNA: TGCGCCAGCAGCTCCAGGACAGGGTGGAACAATGAGCAGTTCTTC
D gene: -; V gene: TRBV4-1; clone size: -; J gene: TRBJ1-2; CDR3 protein: CASSLSGRFYGYTF; CDR3 DNA: TGCGCCAGCAGCCTATCTGGGAGGTTCTATGGCTACACCTTC
D gene: TRBD2; V gene: TRBV4-3; clone size: -; J gene: TRBJ2-1; CDR3 protein: CASSQDSSGAYNEQFF; CDR3 DNA: TGCGCCAGCAGCCAAGATTCTAGCGGAGCCTACAATGAGCAGTTCTTC
D gene: -; V gene: TRBV6-2/TRBV6-3; clone size: -; J gene: TRBJ1-1; CDR3 protein: CASSYSGGNTEAFF; CDR3 DNA: TGTGCCAGCAGTTACTCGGGAGGGAACACTGAAGCTTTCTTT
D gene: -; V gene: TRBV15; clone size: -; J gene: TRBJ2-3; CDR3 protein: CATSFRLGDDTQYF; CDR3 DNA: TGTGCCACCAGCTTCCGGTTGGGAGACGATACGCAGTATTTT
D gene: TRBD1; V gene: TRBV2; clone size: -; J gene: TRBJ1-5; CDR3 protein: CASRPGTGYSNQPQHF; CDR3 DNA: TGTGCCAGCAGGCCCGGGACAGGGTATAGCAATCAGCCCCAGCATTTT
D gene: -; V gene: TRBV5-1; clone size: -; J gene: TRBJ2-2; CDR3 protein: CASSLGGGTRMNTGELFF; CDR3 DNA: TGCGCCAGCAGCTTGGGGGGCGGGACCCGGATGAACACCGGGGAGCTGTTTTTT
D gene: TRBD1; V gene: TRBV29-1; clone size: few; J gene: TRBJ2-1; CDR3 protein: CSVGEGQGNNEQFF; CDR3 DNA: TGCAGCGTGGGGGAAGGACAGGGTAACAATGAGCAGTTCTTC
D gene: TRBD2; V gene: TRBV18; clone size: -; J gene: TRBJ2-4; CDR3 protein: CASSAEKGRDIQYF; CDR3 DNA: TGTGCCAGCTCAGCCGAGAAAGGGAGGGACATTCAGTACTTC
D gene: -; V gene: TRBV28; clone size: -; J gene: TRBJ1-2; CDR3 protein: CASRTSRDGYTF; CDR3 DNA: TGTGCCAGCAGAACGTCAAGAGATGGCTACACCTTC
D gene: TRBD1; V gene: TRBV3-1/TRBV3-2; clone size: -; J gene: TRBJ2-5; CDR3 protein: CASSQDNHRGETQYF; CDR3 DNA: TGTGCCAGCAGCCAAGATAATCACAGGGGAGAGACCCAGTACTTC
D gene: -; V gene: TRBV7-2; clone size: -; J gene: TRBJ2-3; CDR3 protein: CASSLPSTDTQYF; CDR3 DNA: TGTGCCAGCAGCCTCCCCAGCACAGATACGCAGTATTTT
D gene: -; V gene: TRBV28; clone size: once; J gene: TRBJ1-5; CDR3 protein: CASSLPRGAGGQPQHF; CDR3 DNA: TGTGCCAGCAGCCTCCCCCGCGGGGCTGGCGGTCAGCCCCAGCATTTT
D gene: -; V gene: TRBV5-1; clone size: few; J gene: TRBJ1-1; CDR3 protein: CASTDRSSMNTEAFF; CDR3 DNA: TGCGCCAGCACGGATCGGAGCAGCATGAACACTGAAGCTTTCTTT
D gene: -; V gene: TRBV6-1; clone size: -; J gene: TRBJ1-3; CDR3 protein: CASSDLGGLRNTIYF; CDR3 DNA: TGTGCCAGCAGTGATTTGGGTGGGCTAAGGAACACCATATATTTT
D gene: TRBD1; V gene: TRBV25-1; clone size: -; J gene: TRBJ1-5; CDR3 protein: CASSGQGLQPQHF; CDR3 DNA: TGTGCCAGCAGTGGACAGGGCCTCCAGCCCCAGCATTTT
D gene: TRBD2; V gene: TRBV5-3; clone size: -; J gene: TRBJ2-7; CDR3 protein: CARSSKSGTSGNYEQYF; CDR3 DNA: TGTGCCAGAAGCTCCAAGTCTGGGACTAGCGGGAACTACGAGCAGTACTTC
D gene: TRBD1; V gene: TRBV5-1; clone size: -; J gene: TRBJ2-7; CDR3 protein: CASSPTGQGSYEQYF; CDR3 DNA: TGCGCCAGCAGCCCGACGGGACAGGGGAGCTACGAGCAGTACTTC
D gene: TRBD2; V gene: TRBV18; clone size: once; J gene: TRBJ2-3; CDR3 protein: CASSPVGGGTDTQYF; CDR3 DNA: TGTGCCAGCTCACCAGTGGGGGGGGGCACAGATACGCAGTATTTT
D gene: TRBD1; V gene: TRBV5-1; clone size: -; J gene: TRBJ1-2; CDR3 protein: CASSSKGDSSNYGYTF; CDR3 DNA: TGCGCCAGCAGTTCGAAGGGGGACAGCTCTAACTATGGCTACACCTTC
D gene: TRBD1; V gene: TRBV5-6; clone size: -; J gene: TRBJ1-2; CDR3 protein: CASSPGGEGYGYTF; CDR3 DNA: TGTGCCAGCAGCCCAGGGGGCGAGGGCTATGGCTACACCTTC
D gene: -; V gene: TRBV12-5; clone size: -; J gene: TRBJ1-1; CDR3 protein: CASGLARKEAWDTEAFF; CDR3 DNA: TGTGCTAGTGGTTTGGCGAGGAAAGAGGCCTGGGACACTGAAGCTTTCTTT
D gene: -; V gene: TRBV30; clone size: -; J gene: TRBJ2-5; CDR3 protein: CAWSVDASQETQYF; CDR3 DNA: TGTGCCTGGAGTGTAGATGCCAGCCAAGAGACCCAGTACTTC
D gene: TRBD2; V gene: TRBV27; clone size: -; J gene: TRBJ2-5; CDR3 protein: CASSSRTSGKETQYF; CDR3 DNA: TGTGCCAGCAGTTCTAGGACTAGCGGTAAAGAGACCCAGTACTTC
D gene: -; V gene: TRBV20-1; clone size: -; J gene: TRBJ2-4; CDR3 protein: CSASNIQGNIQYF; CDR3 DNA: TGCAGTGCTAGTAACATACAGGGAAACATTCAGTACTTC
D gene: TRBD2; V gene: TRBV12-3/TRBV12-4; clone size: few; J gene: TRBJ2-7; CDR3 protein: CASSPRGVQQYF; CDR3 DNA: TGTGCCAGCAGCCCTCGGGGGGTCCAGCAGTACTTC
D gene: TRBD2; V gene: TRBV25-1; clone size: -; J gene: TRBJ2-7; CDR3 protein: CASRPSGVYEQYF; CDR3 DNA: TGTGCCAGCCGTCCTAGCGGGGTCTACGAGCAGTACTTC
D gene: -; V gene: TRBV3-1/TRBV3-2; clone size: once; J gene: TRBJ2-3; CDR3 protein: CASLRVVTQYF; CDR3 DNA: TGTGCCAGCTTGCGCGTGGTTACGCAGTATTTT
D gene: TRBD2; V gene: TRBV6-5; clone size: -; J gene: TRBJ2-7; CDR3 protein: CASSSLAGGPHEQYF; CDR3 DNA: TGTGCCAGCAGTTCTCTAGCGGGAGGGCCCCACGAGCAGTACTTC
D gene: -; V gene: TRBV6-2/TRBV6-3; clone size: -; J gene: TRBJ1-2; CDR3 protein: CASSLRLKGGYTF; CDR3 DNA: TGTGCCAGCAGTCTTCGTCTCAAGGGGGGCTACACCTTC
D gene: TRBD1; V gene: TRBV3-1/TRBV3-2; clone size: once; J gene: TRBJ2-1; CDR3 protein: CASSQGTGAYNEQFF; CDR3 DNA: TGTGCCAGCAGCCAAGGAACAGGGGCCTACAATGAGCAGTTCTTC
D gene: -; V gene: TRBV6-5; clone size: few; J gene: TRBJ1-5; CDR3 protein: CASRGPNNQPQHF; CDR3 DNA: TGTGCCAGCAGGGGCCCCAACAATCAGCCCCAGCATTTT
D gene: TRBD2; V gene: TRBV7-2; clone size: -; J gene: TRBJ2-1; CDR3 protein: CASSPRLAGGPTYNEQFF; CDR3 DNA: TGTGCCAGCAGCCCGAGACTAGCGGGAGGCCCTACCTACAATGAGCAGTTCTTC
D gene: -; V gene: TRBV4-2; clone size: -; J gene: TRBJ2-4; CDR3 protein: CASSQDASGLAKNIQYF; CDR3 DNA: TGTGCCAGCAGCCAAGACGCCTCCGGACTAGCCAAAAACATTCAGTACTTC
D gene: -; V gene: TRBV27; clone size: few; J gene: TRBJ2-7; CDR3 protein: CASSRAGNYEQYF; CDR3 DNA: TGTGCCAGCTCCCGAGCGGGTAACTACGAGCAGTACTTC
D gene: -; V gene: TRBV6-1; clone size: few; J gene: TRBJ1-1; CDR3 protein: CASSEALRLQNTEAFF; CDR3 DNA: TGTGCCAGCAGTGAAGCTCTACGACTCCAGAACACTGAAGCTTTCTTT
D gene: TRBD2; V gene: TRBV6-5; clone size: -; J gene: TRBJ2-7; CDR3 protein: CASSYMRELGEQYF; CDR3 DNA: TGTGCCAGCAGTTACATGCGGGAGTTGGGTGAGCAGTACTTC
D gene: TRBD2; V gene: TRBV18; clone size: -; J gene: TRBJ2-7; CDR3 protein: CASSPGGVEGEQYF; CDR3 DNA: TGTGCCAGCTCACCCGGGGGGGTCGAGGGGGAGCAGTACTTC
D gene: TRBD2; V gene: TRBV9; clone size: -; J gene: TRBJ2-3; CDR3 protein: CASSVAISGNTDTQYF; CDR3 DNA: TGTGCCAGCAGCGTAGCAATTAGCGGGAACACAGATACGCAGTATTTT
D gene: TRBD1; V gene: TRBV10-3; clone size: -; J gene: TRBJ1-1; CDR3 protein: CAISEPTGVRPEAFF; CDR3 DNA: TGTGCCATCAGTGAACCGACAGGGGTGAGGCCTGAAGCTTTCTTT
D gene: -; V gene: TRBV7-3; clone size: once; J gene: TRBJ1-1; CDR3 protein: CASSKTGSEAFF; CDR3 DNA: TGTGCCAGCAGCAAAACCGGGTCTGAAGCTTTCTTT